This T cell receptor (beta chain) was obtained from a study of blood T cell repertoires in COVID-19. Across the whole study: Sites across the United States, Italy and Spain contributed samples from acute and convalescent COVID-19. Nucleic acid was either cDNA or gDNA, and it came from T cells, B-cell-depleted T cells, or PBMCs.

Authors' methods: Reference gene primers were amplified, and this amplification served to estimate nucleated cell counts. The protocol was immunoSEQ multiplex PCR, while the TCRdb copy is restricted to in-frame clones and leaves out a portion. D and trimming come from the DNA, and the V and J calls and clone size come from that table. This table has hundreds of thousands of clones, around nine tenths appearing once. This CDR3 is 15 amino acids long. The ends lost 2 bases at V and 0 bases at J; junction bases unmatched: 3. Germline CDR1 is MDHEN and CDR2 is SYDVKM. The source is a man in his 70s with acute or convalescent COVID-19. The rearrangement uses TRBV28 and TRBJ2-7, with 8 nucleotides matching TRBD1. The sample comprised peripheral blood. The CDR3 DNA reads TGTGCCAGCAGTTTACAGGGGGCCGTCTCCTACGAGCAGTACTTC. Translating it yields CASSLQGAVSYEQYF.